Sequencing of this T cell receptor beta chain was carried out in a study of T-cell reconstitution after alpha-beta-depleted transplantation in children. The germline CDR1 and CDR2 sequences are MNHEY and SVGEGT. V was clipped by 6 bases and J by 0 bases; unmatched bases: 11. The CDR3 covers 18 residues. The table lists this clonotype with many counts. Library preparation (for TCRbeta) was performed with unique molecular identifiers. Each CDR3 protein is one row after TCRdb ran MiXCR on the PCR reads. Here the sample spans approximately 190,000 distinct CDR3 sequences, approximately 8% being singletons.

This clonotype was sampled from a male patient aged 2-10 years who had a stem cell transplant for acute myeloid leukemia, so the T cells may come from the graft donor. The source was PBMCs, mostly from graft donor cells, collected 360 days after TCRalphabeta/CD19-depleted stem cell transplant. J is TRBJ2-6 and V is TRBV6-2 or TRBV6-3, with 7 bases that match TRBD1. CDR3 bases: TGTGCCAGCAGGCGACAGGGACAACTAGACTCTGGGGCCAACGTCCTGACTTTC. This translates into CASRRQGQLDSGANVLTF.